Sequencing of this T cell receptor beta chain was carried out in a study of T cells in localized non-small cell lung cancer. The study, taken as a whole, reports: There was an association of higher blood T cell density with longer overall survival. A median of about 60 of the top 100 tumor clones appeared in adjacent lung, which was paired and uninvolved.

With regard to this clone: Its antigen is unknown.

The method was immunoSEQ multiplex PCR; TCRdb's version includes in-frame clones alone and lacks a portion of them. The data hold around 4,000 clones, with 34% observed a single time. The sample was lung tumor tissue, taken before any cancer treatment. This TCR came from a man aged 35-75 years with stage II squamous cell lung carcinoma.

The DNA of the CDR3 is TGTGCCAGCAGCCAAGATCGATGGACCTATGGCTACACCTTC. Protein: CASSQDRWTYGYTF. The chain recombines TRBV14 with TRBJ1-2; D gene ambiguous. The CDR3 is made up of 14 amino acids. Germline-derived CDR1 and CDR2 are SGHDN and FVKESK. V lost 0 bases and J 4 bases, leaving 9 bases between the germline ends.